This TCR beta chain is drawn from a study of blood T cell repertoires in COVID-19. Study background: Samples taken during acute and convalescent COVID-19 were collected in the United States, Italy and Spain. Sources were T cells, B-cell-depleted T cells, or PBMCs; the material itself was cDNA or gDNA.

Original processing methods: Estimated nucleated cell counts came from reference gene primer amplification. Assay used: immunoSEQ multiplex PCR; TCRdb lists only in-frame clones, some missing. That table furnishes V, J and clone size, whereas the DNA furnished D and trimming. The data hold 150,000 to 200,000 clones, with more than 80% observed a single time. The CDR3 sequence is 13 residues long. Per the germline V gene, CDR1 is SGHTA and CDR2 is FQGNSA. Trimming shortened V by 2 bases and J by 10 bases, and 14 bases separated the two germline ends. Sequencing was done on a sample of peripheral blood. This sequence originates from a human donor in a cohort sampled during active COVID-19. V and J are TRBV7-2 and TRBJ1-1, with unresolved D. CDR3 region: CASSLSLGDRAFF. In DNA, the CDR3 is TGTGCCAGCAGCTTAAGTTTGGGCGATCGAGCTTTCTTT.